These 10 T cell receptor beta chains were sequenced from one sample in a study of blood T cell repertoires in COVID-19. TCRdb's copy holds only in-frame clones and misses some; the assay was immunoSEQ multiplex PCR. The sample has approximately 330,000 clones; over 80% are singletons. Sequenced sample: peripheral blood. The receptors come from a man aged 25 to 45 with COVID-19, enrolled during active disease.

V usage is TRBV29-1 and J usage is TRBJ1-2, with D perhaps TRBD1 (6 bases). Germline lookup yields CDR1 SQVTM and CDR2 ANQGSEA. V was clipped by 6 bases and J by 8 bases, with 16 bases between them. The CDR3 runs 12 residues. The CDR3 reads CSVLQGSNGYTF. CDR3 DNA: TGCAGCGTCCTACAGGGTTCTAACGGCTACACCTTC.

CDR3 nucleotides: TGTGCCAGCAGTTCCCCGGGACAGGGATCCTACGAGCAGTACTTC. This translates into CASSSPGQGSYEQYF. The gene calls are TRBV28 and TRBJ2-7; 9 bases line up with TRBD1. After removal of 4 bases from V and 1 base from J, the junction contained 5 bases not matched to a gene. From germline, CDR1 is MDHEN and CDR2 SYDVKM. CDR3 length: 15 residues.

This clone showed up just a few times. Here the CDR3 DNA reads TGTGCCAGCAGCCAGCGACGGGCGACAGGGGGTGAAGCTTTCTTT. The encoded protein is CASSQRRATGGEAFF. The chain carries TRBV16 and TRBJ1-1; 9 nucleotides agree with TRBD1. Germline V gene sequence: CDR1 KGHSY, CDR2 FQNENV. J gave up 7 bases and V 3 bases, and 9 bases lay outside the gene matches. CDR3 length equals 15 residues.

The DNA for the CDR3 is TGTGCCAGCAGTCCGACACCGGGACAGGGGTTAGCTGGACTTAGCGTGTCTGGGGCCAACGTCCTGACTTTC. It yields the protein CASSPTPGQGLAGLSVSGANVLTF. The chain has TRBV6-6 and TRBJ2-6; 10 positions agree with TRBD1. Trimming cost V 5 bases and J 1 base; bases outside gene matches: 26. Germline lookup yields CDR1 MNHNY and CDR2 SVGAGI (reference sequence). This CDR3 comprises 24 residues.

The CDR3 region has the DNA TGTGCCATCAGTGAATATCCGGGGGGAGTGGGCAATGAGCAGTTCTTC. Its translation: CAISEYPGGVGNEQFF. The chain couples TRBV10-3 to TRBJ2-1, with TRBD2 identical over 7 bases. Germline-derived CDR1 and CDR2 are ENHRY and SYGVKD. Trimming cost V 3 bases and J 6 bases; bases outside gene matches: 11. CDR3 length: 16 residues.

The V and J genes are TRBV28 and TRBJ2-7, with 7 bases fitting TRBD1. The germline gives CDR1 MDHEN, CDR2 SYDVKM. V shed 5 bases, J shed 3 bases, and the junction held 19 bases outside the gene matches. This CDR3 comprises 18 residues. The CDR3 spells CASSPWTGADPGRYEQYF. CDR3 nucleotide sequence: TGTGCCAGCAGTCCCTGGACAGGCGCAGACCCGGGACGCTACGAGCAGTACTTC.

The V call is TRBV5-1, the J call TRBJ1-6; tentative D call: TRBD1 (6 bases). V lost 4 bases and J lost 2, with 13 bases in between. CDR3 length equals 16 residues. The germline V gene has CDR1 SGHRS and CDR2 YFSETQ. This CDR3 is CASSPSGGPYNSPLHF. CDR3 DNA: TGCGCCAGCAGCCCGAGTGGGGGCCCCTATAATTCACCCCTCCACTTT.

This chain uses TRBV28 with TRBJ1-1; the D is unclear. This CDR3 comprises 12 residues. The V end lost 4 bases, the J end lost 9 bases, and 12 bases lay between the germline ends. Germline CDR1 is MDHEN and CDR2 is SYDVKM. The DNA for the CDR3 is TGTGCCAGCAGTTCGTTCCCACTCAAAGCTTTCTTT. This gives the protein CASSSFPLKAFF.

The CDR3 nucleotides are TGTGCCACATCCGACAGGGGTGACGAGCAGTACTTC. Its translation: CATSDRGDEQYF. The chain combines TRBV24-1 with TRBJ2-7; 8 bases match TRBD1. This CDR3 is 12 amino acids long. The junction had 6 bases not matched to a gene; V was cut back by 10 bases and J by 5 bases. Germline loops: CDR1 KGHDR, CDR2 SFDVKD.

This chain uses TRBV27 with TRBJ2-6, with 10 bases that match TRBD1. The V gene end was trimmed by 7 bases and the J gene end by 0 bases; junction bases not matched to a gene: 12. CDR3 length equals 19 residues. Germline loops: CDR1 MNHEY, CDR2 SMNVEV (reference sequence). The CDR3: CASTTGDRGRHSGANVLTF. CDR3 DNA: TGTGCCAGCACTACCGGGGACAGGGGAAGACACTCTGGGGCCAACGTCCTGACTTTC.